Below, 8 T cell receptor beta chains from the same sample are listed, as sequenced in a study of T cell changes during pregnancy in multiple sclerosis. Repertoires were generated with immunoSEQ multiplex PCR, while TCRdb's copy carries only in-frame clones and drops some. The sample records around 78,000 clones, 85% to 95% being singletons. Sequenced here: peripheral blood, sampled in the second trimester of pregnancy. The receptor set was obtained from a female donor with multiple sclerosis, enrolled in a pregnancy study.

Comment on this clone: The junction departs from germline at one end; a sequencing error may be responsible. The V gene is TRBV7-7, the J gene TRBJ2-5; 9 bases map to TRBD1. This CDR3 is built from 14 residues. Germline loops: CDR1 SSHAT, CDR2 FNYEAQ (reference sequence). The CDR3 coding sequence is TGTGCTAGCAGCGCGGACAGGGGATTAGAGACCCAGTACTTC. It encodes CASSADRGLETQYF.

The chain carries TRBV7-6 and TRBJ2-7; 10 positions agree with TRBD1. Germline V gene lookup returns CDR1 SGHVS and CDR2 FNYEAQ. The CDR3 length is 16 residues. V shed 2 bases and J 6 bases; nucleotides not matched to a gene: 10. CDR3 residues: CASSLKRGQGRVEQYF. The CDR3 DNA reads TGTGCCAGCAGCTTAAAGAGGGGACAGGGGAGGGTCGAGCAGTACTTC. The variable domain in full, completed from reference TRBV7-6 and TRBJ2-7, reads GAGVSQSPRYKVTKRGQDVALRCDPISGHVSLYWYRQALGQGPEFLTYFNYEAQQDKSGLPNDRFSAERPEGSISTLTIQRTEQRDSAMYRCASSLKRGQGRVEQYFGPGTRLTVT.

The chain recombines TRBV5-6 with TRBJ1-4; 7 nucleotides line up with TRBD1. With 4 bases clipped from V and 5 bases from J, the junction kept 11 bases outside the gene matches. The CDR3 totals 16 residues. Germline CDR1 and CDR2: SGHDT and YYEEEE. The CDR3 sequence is CASSPGQALFNEKLFF. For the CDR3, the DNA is TGTGCCAGCAGCCCCGGACAGGCACTCTTCAATGAAAAACTGTTTTTT. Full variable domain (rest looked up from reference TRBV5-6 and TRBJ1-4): DAGVTQSPTHLIKTRGQQVTLRCSPKSGHDTVSWYQQALGQGPQFIFQYYEEEERQRGNFPDRFSGHQFPNYSSELNVNALLLGDSALYLCASSPGQALFNEKLFFGSGTQLSVL.

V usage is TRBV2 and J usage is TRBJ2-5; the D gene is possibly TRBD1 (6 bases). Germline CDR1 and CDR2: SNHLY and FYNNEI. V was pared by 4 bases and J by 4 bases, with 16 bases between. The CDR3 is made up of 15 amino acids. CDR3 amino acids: CASSASGAHGETQYF. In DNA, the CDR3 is TGTGCCAGCAGTGCATCAGGGGCGCATGGAGAGACCCAGTACTTC.

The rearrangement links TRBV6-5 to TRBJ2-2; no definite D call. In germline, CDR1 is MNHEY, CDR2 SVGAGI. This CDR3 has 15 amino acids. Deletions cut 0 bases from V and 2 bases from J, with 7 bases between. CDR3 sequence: CASSYSSPNTGELFF. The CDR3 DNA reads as TGTGCCAGCAGTTACTCGAGCCCCAACACCGGGGAGCTGTTTTTT.

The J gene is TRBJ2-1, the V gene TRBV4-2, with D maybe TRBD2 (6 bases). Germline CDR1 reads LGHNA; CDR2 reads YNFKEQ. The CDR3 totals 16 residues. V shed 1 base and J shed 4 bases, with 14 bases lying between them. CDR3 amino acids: CASSQGASAKYNEQFF. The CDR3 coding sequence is TGTGCCAGCAGCCAAGGAGCTAGCGCGAAATACAATGAGCAGTTCTTC.

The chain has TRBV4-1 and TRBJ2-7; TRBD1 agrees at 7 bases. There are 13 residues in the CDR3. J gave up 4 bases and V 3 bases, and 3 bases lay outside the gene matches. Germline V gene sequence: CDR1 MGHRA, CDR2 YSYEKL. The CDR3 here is CASSHGTAYEQYF. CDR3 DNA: TGCGCCAGCAGCCACGGGACAGCTTACGAGCAGTACTTC.

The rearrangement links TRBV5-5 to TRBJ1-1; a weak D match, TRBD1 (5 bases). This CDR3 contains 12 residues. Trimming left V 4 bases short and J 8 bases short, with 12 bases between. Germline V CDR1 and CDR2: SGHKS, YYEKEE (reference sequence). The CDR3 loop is CASSRDWGEAFF. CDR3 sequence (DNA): TGTGCCAGCAGCCGTGACTGGGGCGAAGCTTTCTTT.